Below are 9 T cell receptor beta chains sequenced from a single sample in a study of blood T cell repertoires in COVID-19. The repertoire was sequenced with immunoSEQ multiplex PCR; TCRdb's copy has only in-frame clones and lacks some. The sample holds 57,000 or so clones, around nine tenths seen once. The sequenced sample consisted of peripheral blood. These receptors were taken from a woman in her forties or fifties with active or convalescent COVID-19.

The rearrangement joins TRBV12-3 or TRBV12-4 to TRBJ2-7; D uncertain. The germline V and J ends were trimmed by 0 bases and 2 bases, with 5 bases remaining between them. This CDR3 is built from 13 residues. The CDR3 spells CASSLASPYEQYF. The CDR3 DNA reads as TGTGCCAGCAGTTTAGCCTCCCCCTACGAGCAGTACTTC.

The chain links TRBV7-2 to TRBJ1-1; D is possibly TRBD1 (6 bases). Germline CDR1 is SGHTA and CDR2 is FQGNSA. This CDR3 spans 14 amino acids. Trimming took off 2 bases at V and 0 bases at J, with 7 bases between the two ends. The CDR3: CASSLTGMNTEAFF. As DNA, the CDR3 is TGTGCCAGCAGCTTAACAGGGATGAACACTGAAGCTTTCTTT.

The rearrangement joins TRBV4-2 to TRBJ2-3, with 8 bases lining up with TRBD2. The CDR3 extends over 15 amino acids. Germline lookup yields CDR1 LGHNA and CDR2 YNFKEQ. Trimming cost V 1 base and J 2 bases; bases outside gene matches: 2. The CDR3 sequence: CASSQVAGITDTQYF. The CDR3 DNA sequence: TGTGCCAGCAGCCAAGTAGCGGGGATCACAGATACGCAGTATTTT.

This chain joins TRBV9 and TRBJ2-5; D gene ambiguous. Looked up from germline, CDR1 is SGDLS and CDR2 is YYNGEE. V was pared by 1 base and J by 5 bases, with 15 bases between. The CDR3 is 15 residues long. The CDR3 DNA reads as TGTGCCAGCAGCGTAAGTCCTCTGGAGAGTGAGACCCAGTACTTC. This codes for CASSVSPLESETQYF.

The V call is TRBV19, the J call TRBJ1-2; TRBD1 agrees at 7 bases. The CDR3 is 13 amino acids. J was trimmed by 0 bases and V by 10 bases; bases with no gene match: 5. Germline CDR1 and CDR2: LNHDA and SQIVND (reference sequence). The CDR3 loop reads CAIRDRANYGYTF. CDR3 DNA: TGTGCCATCCGAGACAGGGCTAACTATGGCTACACCTTC. The full variable domain, rest sourced from reference TRBV19 and TRBJ1-2, is DGGITQSPKYLFRKEGQNVTLSCEQNLNHDAMYWYRQDPGQGLRLIYYSQIVNDFQKGDIAEGYSVSREKKESFPLTVTSAQKNPTAFYLCAIRDRANYGYTFGSGTRLTVV.

The chain carries TRBV30 and TRBJ1-4; a possible D gene is TRBD1 (6 bases). CDR3 size: 13 residues. CDR1 GTSNPN and CDR2 SVGIG come from the germline V gene (reference sequence). V was shortened by 4 bases and J by 3 bases, with 9 bases between the two germline ends. The CDR3 protein is CAWTGVANEKLFF. Written as DNA, the CDR3 is TGTGCCTGGACAGGGGTTGCTAATGAAAAACTGTTTTTT.

The chain links TRBV29-1 to TRBJ1-2, with D perhaps matching TRBD1 (5 bases). V dropped 4 bases and J dropped 4 bases, with 13 bases sitting between them. This CDR3 is built from 13 residues. CDR1 is SQVTM, CDR2 ANQGSEA, per germline. The CDR3 DNA follows: TGCAGCGTTGTCTCGGGGGTCGGCTATGGCTACACCTTC. Its translation: CSVVSGVGYGYTF. The full variable domain, rest sourced from reference TRBV29-1 and TRBJ1-2, is SAVISQKPSRDICQRGTSLTIQCQVDSQVTMMFWYRQQPGQSLTLIATANQGSEATYESGFVIDKFPISRPNLTFSTLTVSNMSPEDSSIYLCSVVSGVGYGYTFGSGTRLTVV.

The chain recombines TRBV4-1 with TRBJ1-3; the match to TRBD1 covers 8 bases. The CDR3 is 18 amino acids. The V gene's germline CDR1 is MGHRA and CDR2 YSYEKL. J gave up 4 bases and V 4 bases, and 15 bases lay outside the gene matches. The CDR3 here is CASSLVKGQGAPGNTIYF. The DNA of the CDR3 is TGCGCCAGCAGCCTCGTCAAGGGCCAGGGGGCGCCCGGAAACACCATATATTTT.

This chain joins TRBV28 and TRBJ2-7; 11 bases are shared with TRBD2. The CDR3 is 16 residues long. CDR1 is MDHEN, CDR2 SYDVKM, per germline. With V trimmed by 4 bases and J by 2 bases, 7 bases remained unmatched. Here the CDR3 reads CASSSIAGGPTYEQYF. CDR3 DNA sequence: TGTGCCAGCAGTTCAATAGCGGGAGGGCCGACCTACGAGCAGTACTTC.